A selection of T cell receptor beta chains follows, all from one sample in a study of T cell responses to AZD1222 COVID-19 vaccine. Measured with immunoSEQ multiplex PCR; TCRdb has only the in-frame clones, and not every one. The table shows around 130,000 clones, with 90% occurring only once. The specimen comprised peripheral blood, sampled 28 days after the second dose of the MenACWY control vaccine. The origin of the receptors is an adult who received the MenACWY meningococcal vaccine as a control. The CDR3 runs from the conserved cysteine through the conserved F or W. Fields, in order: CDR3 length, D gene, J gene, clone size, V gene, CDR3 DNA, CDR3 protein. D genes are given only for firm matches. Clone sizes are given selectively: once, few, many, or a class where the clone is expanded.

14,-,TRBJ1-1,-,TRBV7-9,TGTGCCAGCAGCTTGGCAGGTGGGTACACTGAAGCTTTCTTT,CASSLAGGYTEAFF
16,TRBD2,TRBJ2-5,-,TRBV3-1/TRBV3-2,TGTGCCAGCAGCCCGACCGCGGGTAGCGGGAGAGAGACCCAGTACTTC,CASSPTAGSGRETQYF
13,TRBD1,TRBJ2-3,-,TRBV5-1,TGCGCCAGCAGCCTAGACAGGGCAGATACGCAGTATTTT,CASSLDRADTQYF
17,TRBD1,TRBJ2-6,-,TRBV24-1,TGTGCCACCAGTGATTCCACAGGGGGCGCTGGGGCCAACGTCCTGACTTTC,CATSDSTGGAGANVLTF
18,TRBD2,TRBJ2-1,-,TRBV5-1,TGCGCCAGCAGCTTGGCCGAGTTCAAGTTTGGGGGGGTAAATGAGCAGTTCTTC,CASSLAEFKFGGVNEQFF
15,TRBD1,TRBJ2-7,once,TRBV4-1,TGCGCCAGCAGCCAAGTAAGAAGGGGGCTCTACGAGCAGTACTTC,CASSQVRRGLYEQYF
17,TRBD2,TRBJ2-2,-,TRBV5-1,TGCGCCAGCAGCGGGGGACTAGCGGGAGGTAGCACCGGGGAGCTGTTTTTT,CASSGGLAGGSTGELFF
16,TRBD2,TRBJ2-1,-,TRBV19,TGTGCCAGTAGTATTTGGCTAGCGGGCTCCTACAATGAGCAGTTCTTC,CASSIWLAGSYNEQFF
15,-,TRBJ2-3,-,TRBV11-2,TGTGCCAGCAGCCCCCCGGGTTCCGGTGTGGATACGCAGTATTTT,CASSPPGSGVDTQYF
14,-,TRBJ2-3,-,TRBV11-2,TGTGCCAGCAGCTTAACAGGAGTGACAGATACGCAGTATTTT,CASSLTGVTDTQYF
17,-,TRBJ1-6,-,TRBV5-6,TGTGCCAGCAGCTTGGAGGCCGACAGGTCCTATAATTCACCCCTCCACTTT,CASSLEADRSYNSPLHF